This T cell receptor (beta chain) was identified during a study of blood T cells in healthy people across ages. The CDR3 runs 12 residues. V was pared by 3 bases and J by 11 bases, with 17 bases between. The germline V gene has CDR1 DFQATT and CDR2 SNEGSKA (reference sequence). Through a sample-barcoded 5' primer and a J-beta primer mix, a second PCR was run for roughly 6 to 11 cycles. A minimum of 3 million CDR3-containing paired-end reads was obtained for each sample. TCRdb used MiXCR to reprocess the 5' RACE reads, holding one entry per CDR3 protein. The sample lists about 600,000 distinct CDR3 sequences, around 50% seen once, with around 25% in the top ten. This clonotype was found a few times.

The sequenced sample consisted of blood. This chain links TRBV20-1 with TRBJ2-7, with D possibly matching TRBD2 (5 bases). The clonotype originates from a man older than 75 in good health. CDR3 in amino acids: CSASAEGTIEYF. The CDR3 DNA is TGCAGTGCTAGTGCCGAGGGCACAATAGAGTACTTC.